This TCR beta chain was recorded in a study of cytotoxic CD8 clonotypes in ibrutinib-treated CLL. Study-level background: Response sampling occurred after a median 12 months of treatment (range 6 to 36). Findings and caveats of the study: Clonality went up at the time of ibrutinib response, stayed stable in sustained remission, and later dropped back toward its baseline level at progression.

The V gene's germline CDR1 is MNHNS and CDR2 SASEGT. Trimming removed 2 bases at V and 8 bases at J, with 9 bases between. CDR3 length: 12 amino acids. Points on this clone: Its antigen is not known.

Only in-frame clones appear in the TCRdb table, and some are missing; sequencing was by immunoSEQ multiplex PCR. The sample records around 310,000 clones, 80% being singletons. This sequence was found in a human donor with chronic lymphocytic leukemia. The V and J genes are TRBV6-1 and TRBJ1-2; tentative D call: TRBD1 (6 bases). The sequences come from PBMCs, collected before ibrutinib treatment. The CDR3 region is CASSEMGGGYTF. CDR3 bases: TGTGCCAGCAGTGAAATGGGGGGCGGCTACACCTTC.